Following are 2 T cell receptor beta chains from one sample sequenced in a study of cytomegalovirus exposure and HLA in healthy donors. Measured with immunoSEQ multiplex PCR; TCRdb has only the in-frame clones, and not every one. Of 95,000 to 120,000 clones detected, 90% to 96% appear once; the ten largest clones hold about 0.7%. The sequencing input was PBMCs. The receptors come from a woman between 18 and 30 years old in good health and CMV-seronegative.

J is TRBJ1-1 and V is TRBV5-1; D unclear. Trimming stripped 4 bases from V and 4 bases from J, with 11 bases between. Germline lookup yields CDR1 SGHRS and CDR2 YFSETQ. The CDR3 runs to 13 residues. The CDR3 sequence: CASSDVGPTEAFF. CDR3 bases: TGCGCCAGCAGCGACGTGGGCCCCACTGAAGCTTTCTTT.

The chain employs TRBV11-3 and TRBJ2-3; TRBD2 might be the D (6 bases). V gave up 2 bases and J gave up 1 base, with 19 bases separating them. Per the germline V gene, CDR1 is SGHNT and CDR2 is YENEEA. This CDR3 has 18 residues. Here the CDR3 reads CASSLTLELGGGTDTQYF. Written as DNA, the CDR3 is TGTGCCAGCAGCTTAACCCTAGAGCTTGGAGGGGGCACAGATACGCAGTATTTT.